This T cell receptor (beta chain) was sequenced in a study of T cells in Graves' hyperthyroidism and ophthalmopathy. Study background: Once the initial diagnosis was made, peripheral blood was obtained before any treatment.

Between the trimmed V and J ends, which lost 1 base and 8 bases, there was a span of 20 bases. The germline V gene encodes CDR1 MNHNS and CDR2 SASEGT. This CDR3 contains 16 residues. This clonotype was seen only a few times. TCR beta CDR3 sequences were amplified from RNA transcripts. HTBI primers drove first-round RT-PCR of the TCR CDR3. TCRdb fed the multiplex PCR reads into MiXCR, producing one record per CDR3 protein. The table has roughly 420,000 distinct CDR3 sequences, 15% to 18% seen once. Over 18 months, lack of ophthalmopathy progression marked Graves' hyperthyroidism as stable. Based on clinical symptoms, serum thyroxine and TRAb, thyroid ultrasound and orbital computed tomography, diagnoses were reached.

The chain employs TRBV6-1 and TRBJ1-2; D might be TRBD1 (5 bases). The sequence was obtained from a woman aged 18-35 years with Graves' hyperthyroidism. The specimen sequenced was blood. CDR3 in amino acids: CASSEDSWQGNQGYTF. The CDR3 DNA follows: TGTGCCAGCAGTGAAGATTCATGGCAGGGTAACCAAGGCTACACCTTC.